These 23 T cell receptor beta chains were sequenced from one sample in a study of cytotoxic CD8 clonotypes in ibrutinib-treated CLL. Here immunoSEQ multiplex PCR was the method, and the copy in TCRdb shows in-frame clones only, minus some. The repertoire holds around 310,000 clones, with around four fifths as singletons. Sequenced material: PBMCs, taken before ibrutinib treatment. These receptors came from a human donor with chronic lymphocytic leukemia.

V is TRBV2 and J is TRBJ2-3; D unclear. V was cut by 3 bases and J by 1 base, with 2 bases left in between. Germline-derived CDR1 and CDR2 are SNHLY and FYNNEI. The CDR3 is 12 residues long. The CDR3 DNA sequence: TGTGCCAGCAGTGACCGCACAGATACGCAGTATTTT. Its protein is CASSDRTDTQYF. The complete variable domain, with remaining parts taken from reference TRBV2 and TRBJ2-3, reads EPEVTQTPSHQVTQMGQEVILRCVPISNHLYFYWYRQILGQKVEFLVSFYNNEISEKSEIFDDQFSVERPDGSNFTLKIRSTKLEDSAMYFCASSDRTDTQYFGPGTRLTVL.

The genes are TRBV9 and TRBJ2-3; 13 nucleotides align to TRBD2. The CDR3 runs to 15 residues. V gave up 1 base and J gave up 4 bases; unmatched junction bases: 0. Per germline, CDR1 SGDLS and CDR2 YYNGEE. The CDR3 DNA is TGTGCCAGCAGCGTAACTAGCGGGAGGGCAGATACGCAGTATTTT. Translated, it gives CASSVTSGRADTQYF.

This CDR3 is CASSRGGFNEQYF. As DNA, the CDR3 is TGTGCCAGCAGCAGAGGAGGTTTCAACGAGCAGTACTTC. This chain connects TRBV9 to TRBJ2-7, with a tentative D call TRBD2 (5 bases). This CDR3 spans 13 amino acids. The germline gives CDR1 SGDLS, CDR2 YYNGEE. Trimming took 4 bases from V and 5 from J, leaving 13 bases between them.

The rearrangement links TRBV27 to TRBJ2-7; TRBD2 matches 8 bases. There are 18 residues in the CDR3. V was clipped by 5 bases and J by 5 bases; unmatched bases: 20. Germline CDR1 reads MNHEY; CDR2 reads SMNVEV (reference sequence). The CDR3 DNA is TGTGCCAGCAGTAGCTATATGGGGGGGAGCGGGAGTATCAACGAGCAGTACTTC. Amino acids: CASSSYMGGSGSINEQYF.

V usage is TRBV29-1 and J usage is TRBJ2-1, with 7 positions matching TRBD1. This CDR3 comprises 13 residues. The J segment lost 3 bases and the V segment lost 6 bases, leaving 5 bases of the junction unmatched. Germline loops: CDR1 SQVTM, CDR2 ANQGSEA. CDR3 amino acids: CSVRTGFYNEQFF. In nucleotides, the CDR3 is TGCAGCGTCCGGACAGGTTTCTACAATGAGCAGTTCTTC.

This chain joins TRBV5-5 and TRBJ2-1, with a tentative D call TRBD1 (6 bases). This CDR3 region has 18 residues. The germline V and J ends were trimmed by 1 base and 4 bases, with 21 bases remaining between them. CDR1 is SGHKS and CDR2 is YYEKEE in the germline V gene (reference sequence). The CDR3 sequence: CASSLFWRQDRQYNEQFF. The CDR3 DNA reads as TGTGCCAGCAGCTTGTTTTGGAGACAGGACCGACAGTACAATGAGCAGTTCTTC.

V usage is TRBV4-2 and J usage is TRBJ2-1; D gene ambiguous. CDR1 is LGHNA, CDR2 YNFKEQ, per germline. Trimming took 4 bases from V and 6 from J, leaving 10 bases between them. CDR3 length: 13 amino acids. The CDR3 spells CASSLFRGNEQFF. CDR3 nucleotide sequence: TGTGCCAGCAGCCTTTTCCGAGGCAATGAGCAGTTCTTC.

This clone has just a few counts. The chain is built from TRBV6-5 and TRBJ2-5; possibly TRBD1 for D (6 bases). CDR3 length equals 14 residues. The V gene's germline CDR1 is MNHEY and CDR2 SVGAGI. V lost 5 bases, J lost 1 base, and 11 bases lay in between. This chain's CDR3 is CASSGQSAQETQYF. In DNA, the CDR3 is TGTGCCAGCAGTGGACAGTCTGCCCAAGAGACCCAGTACTTC.

The CDR3 DNA sequence: TGTGCCAGTAGTATACTAGCGGGAGGGCCGCGGGAGCAGTTCTTC. Residues: CASSILAGGPREQFF. The chain links TRBV19 to TRBJ2-1; 12 bases are shared with TRBD2. Germline-derived CDR1 and CDR2 are LNHDA and SQIVND (reference sequence). J lost 10 bases, V lost 2 bases, and 6 bases had no gene match. CDR3 size: 15 residues.

The chain combines TRBV6-5 with TRBJ2-1; 8 positions match TRBD2. The CDR3 has 15 residues. The germline V gene has CDR1 MNHEY and CDR2 SVGAGI. V trimming: 2 bases; J trimming: 7 bases; junction bases outside the gene matches: 7. The CDR3 here is CASSYRPGGPNEQFF. CDR3 nucleotide sequence: TGTGCCAGCAGTTACCGGCCGGGAGGGCCTAATGAGCAGTTCTTC.

The gene calls are TRBV27 and TRBJ2-1, with D unresolved. In germline, CDR1 is MNHEY, CDR2 SMNVEV (reference sequence). The CDR3 has 12 amino acids. Trimming shortened V by 3 bases and J by 10 bases, and 10 bases separated the two germline ends. CDR3 residues: CASSFRPHEQFF. CDR3 nucleotide sequence: TGTGCCAGCAGTTTTAGGCCTCACGAGCAGTTCTTC.

This clone occurred a few times. The chain carries TRBV6-5 and TRBJ2-5, with TRBD2 as a possible D gene (7 bases). CDR1 MNHEY and CDR2 SVGAGI come from the germline V gene. Trimming took off 7 bases at V and 5 bases at J, with 14 bases between the two ends. The CDR3 has 13 amino acids. Here the CDR3 DNA reads TGTGCCAGCACCAAGGGAGGGGGGGAGACCCAGTACTTC. Its protein product is CASTKGGGETQYF.

This chain connects TRBV9 to TRBJ2-2; maybe TRBD1 (5 bases). The CDR3 consists of 14 residues. Germline CDR1 reads SGDLS; CDR2 reads YYNGEE. V was pared by 0 bases and J by 6 bases, with 9 bases between. Here the CDR3 reads CASSVDGHPGELFF. CDR3 in DNA: TGTGCCAGCAGCGTAGATGGACACCCCGGGGAGCTGTTTTTT.

J is TRBJ1-1 and V is TRBV4-2; 7 bases match TRBD1. Per the germline V gene, CDR1 is LGHNA and CDR2 is YNFKEQ. CDR3 length equals 13 residues. Trimming at V came to 11 bases and at J to 1 base, leaving 7 bases not matched to a gene. The CDR3: CASSTGWNTEAFF. The DNA of the CDR3 is TGTGCCTCCTCGACAGGGTGGAACACTGAAGCTTTCTTT.

The J gene is TRBJ2-3, the V gene TRBV4-1; D ambiguous. Per germline, CDR1 MGHRA and CDR2 YSYEKL. The CDR3 length is 17 residues. Trimming cost V 3 bases and J 1 base, with 17 bases left between them. For the CDR3, the DNA is TGCGCCAGCAGCCATCAGCCTTCAATCGACCGCACAGATACGCAGTATTTT. Translated, it gives CASSHQPSIDRTDTQYF.

The chain recombines TRBV28 with TRBJ1-5; D may be TRBD1 (6 bases). CDR1 is MDHEN and CDR2 is SYDVKM in the germline V gene. V dropped 1 base and J dropped 6 bases, with 13 bases sitting between them. The CDR3 runs 15 residues. The CDR3 here is CASSLLGGQGQPQHF. CDR3 DNA sequence: TGTGCCAGCAGTTTATTGGGGGGGCAGGGTCAGCCCCAGCATTTT.

The chain uses TRBV10-3 and TRBJ1-5, with a possible D match to TRBD1 (5 bases). The length of the CDR3 is 14 residues. V lost 3 bases, J lost 7 bases, and 13 bases lay in between. Germline-derived CDR1 and CDR2 are ENHRY and SYGVKD. CDR3 in DNA: TGTGCCATCAGTGATAATTCGGGGGAACAGCCCCAGCATTTT. The encoded protein is CAISDNSGEQPQHF.

The rearrangement joins TRBV19 to TRBJ1-2; unclear D gene. Trimming left V 5 bases short and J 2 bases short, with 15 bases between. This CDR3 has 15 residues. Germline-derived CDR1 and CDR2 are LNHDA and SQIVND (reference sequence). In DNA form, the CDR3 reads TGTGCCAGTAGTTCGGGCGGGGATGCGAACTATGGCTACACCTTC. This translates into CASSSGGDANYGYTF.

This clone has only one observation. This rearrangement joins TRBV27 to TRBJ2-1; 15 bases agree with TRBD2. The CDR3 totals 17 residues. Germline CDR1 MNHEY, CDR2 SMNVEV (reference sequence). The V gene end was trimmed by 5 bases and the J gene end by 7 bases; junction bases not matched to a gene: 9. In nucleotides, the CDR3 is TGTGCCAGCAGTCGGGGACTAGCGGGAGGTGGGTCTAATGAGCAGTTCTTC. Translated: CASSRGLAGGGSNEQFF.

This clone was picked up a small number of times. The CDR3 is CAISEAGPAYEQYF. The CDR3, as DNA: TGTGCCATCAGTGAGGCGGGACCAGCCTACGAGCAGTACTTC. The gene calls are TRBV10-3 and TRBJ2-7; a possible D gene is TRBD2 (6 bases). CDR3 length: 14 amino acids. Deletions cut 2 bases from V and 2 bases from J, with 10 bases between. From germline, CDR1 is ENHRY and CDR2 SYGVKD.

The gene calls are TRBV7-8 and TRBJ1-2; D may be TRBD1 (6 bases). Germline V gene data show CDR1 as SGHVS and CDR2 as FQNEAQ. V lost 5 bases and J lost 4, with 17 bases in between. The CDR3 covers 15 residues. DNA for the CDR3: TGTGCCAGCAGCCAATCAACAGGGTTCGTCTATGGCTACACCTTC. Translation gives CASSQSTGFVYGYTF. The entire variable domain, with the rest obtained from reference TRBV7-8 and TRBJ1-2, is as follows: GAGVSQSPRYKVAKRGQDVALRCDPISGHVSLFWYQQALGQGPEFLTYFQNEAQLDKSGLPSDRFFAERPEGSVSTLKIQRTQQEDSAVYLCASSQSTGFVYGYTFGSGTRLTVV.

V usage is TRBV10-3 and J usage is TRBJ1-2; 10 positions match TRBD1. CDR1 is ENHRY and CDR2 is SYGVKD in the germline V gene. This CDR3 is 13 amino acids long. Losses at the gene ends were 8 bases for V and 7 bases for J; bases not matched to a gene: 7. As DNA, the CDR3 is TGTGCCATCCAGACAGGGGGCGTACTTGGCTACACCTTC. Amino acid sequence: CAIQTGGVLGYTF.

The CDR3 protein is CASSAHRGSTSGNTIYF. The CDR3 DNA reads TGTGCCAGCAGCGCGCACAGGGGGAGCACCTCTGGAAACACCATATATTTT. The rearrangement uses TRBV9 and TRBJ1-3; TRBD1 agrees at 8 bases. Trimming cost V 3 bases and J 0 bases; bases outside gene matches: 8. CDR3 size: 17 residues. CDR1 is SGDLS, CDR2 YYNGEE, per germline.